The sequence of this T cell receptor beta chain was determined in a study of technical replicates of blood from a few donors (dated 2017 in TCRdb). V is shortened by 2 bases, J by 7 bases, and the region joining them spans 15 bases. CDR1 is given as SEHNR and CDR2 as FQNEAQ, both from the germline V gene (reference sequence). The cysteine opens and the phenylalanine closes a CDR3 of 15 amino acids. Only the CDR3 DNA is retained, 45 bases long and in frame from the first base. Library preparation was by the immunoSEQ multiplex PCR assay. The immuneACCESS repertoire file appears here via TCRdb, limited to in-frame rearrangements. These files lack a portion of the clones; in checked studies, under half of the deficit traces to unresolved V genes, and the cause of the others is not known. The sample table lists about 88,000 clones, just under 95% of them with a count of one. Jointly, the top ten make up over 0.2% of the sample.

About this clone: Its recognized antigen is unknown. Base-call qualities are not available, and no considerably larger clone is one nucleotide away.

The rearrangement joined TRBV7-9 to TRBJ2-1; TRBD2 might be the D gene, on 6 matching bases. Sequencing was done on a sample of T cells isolated from PBMCs. This clonotype was sampled from a human donor in good health. Here is the DNA: TGTGCCAGCAGCTTAAATTGGGACTTAGAGAATGAGCAGTTCTTC. This translates into CASSLNWDLENEQFF.